This T cell receptor beta chain was identified during a study of T cell responses to AZD1222 COVID-19 vaccine. Findings of the study overall: Distributed over spike, vaccine-associated CD4 TCRs predominated at 160-218 and 743-854. The study sampled repertoires only after the peak T cell response. Reportedly, close to half of spike-specific TCRs are directed against unmutated variant regions.

The CDR3 runs to 13 residues. The germline gives CDR1 MDHEN, CDR2 SYDVKM. Trimming pared 2 bases from V and 1 base from J, leaving 5 bases between. Investigators merged groups given second doses at roughly 4 or roughly 12 weeks. This clone came up a few times. Its antigen remains unknown. Profiling relied on immunoSEQ multiplex PCR, and the TCRdb table lists in-frame clones only, not all of them. The sample consists of approximately 100,000 clones, 70% to 90% of them appearing once. The sample consisted of peripheral blood, taken 28 days after the second AZD1222 dose. The J gene is TRBJ1-1, the V gene TRBV28; D might be TRBD1 (5 bases). This receptor was obtained from an adult who received the AZD1222 COVID-19 vaccine. The CDR3 DNA is TGTGCCAGCAGTTTAGGGGCGAACACTGAAGCTTTCTTT. Translation gives CASSLGANTEAFF.